This T cell receptor beta chain was profiled in a study of blood T cells in healthy people across ages. Broader study findings: Naive and antigen-experienced cells could not be conclusively compared, given unsorted PBMCs.

Comments on this clonotype: The antigen is undetermined.

The germline gives CDR1 LGHNA, CDR2 YSLEER. This CDR3 spans 15 amino acids. A second PCR of about 6 to 12 cycles used a sample-barcoded 5' primer and a J-beta primer mix. TCRdb called the 5' RACE reads again in MiXCR, with one record for every CDR3 protein. The data contain about 1.1 million distinct CDR3 sequences, 35% to 40% of them seen just once; the ten biggest clones take up around 13%. The chain links TRBV4-3 to TRBJ2-5; 7 bases are shared with TRBD1. The end of the DNA aligns better with TRBJ2-7, so the J call may be wrong. The sequencing input was blood. The sequence was collected from a man aged 18-30 years in good health. CDR3 sequence reads: CASSQASDRAYEQYF. Written as DNA, the CDR3 is TGCGCCAGCAGCCAAGCATCAGACAGGGCGTACGAGCAGTACTTC.